Listed below are T cell receptor beta chains from one sample, sequenced in a study of T-cell memory formation after mild COVID-19. Each CDR3 protein is one row after TCRdb ran MiXCR on the 5' RACE reads. In the table there are approximately 300,000 distinct CDR3 sequences, around 15% of which are singletons. Sequenced material: PBMCs or a T cell subset sorted from them (not recorded which). The receptors here all came from a man between 18 and 29 years old who had mild COVID-19 (a few samples of this study predate the infection). Cell type and time point are not known. The CDR3 runs from the conserved cysteine through the conserved F or W. D genes are given only for firm matches. Size values are once, few and many counts, or a class for expanded clones, and some rows have none.

size,V,J,D,DNA,CDR3
many,TRBV6-5,TRBJ2-1,-,TGTGCCAGCAGTTACTCTCTGTGGGTCAATGAGCAGTTCTTC,CASSYSLWVNEQFF
-,TRBV3-1,TRBJ1-2,TRBD1,TGTGCCAGCAGCCCGACAGGGGATGATGGCTACACCTTC,CASSPTGDDGYTF
many,TRBV9,TRBJ2-2,-,TGTGCAAGCGGGACAGGGAACACCGGGGAGCTGTTTTTT,CASGTGNTGELFF
-,TRBV7-2,TRBJ1-1,-,TGTGCCAGCAGCTTGAAAGGGGGTTCGGTTGAAGCTTTCTTT,CASSLKGGSVEAFF
few,TRBV28,TRBJ2-3,-,TGTGCCAGCAGTTCTCCGGGCCCGCGGGGGCAGTATTTT,CASSSPGPRGQYF
-,TRBV5-1,TRBJ2-3,-,TGCGCCAGCAGCTTGGACCCGACAGATACGCAGTATTTT,CASSLDPTDTQYF
few,TRBV12-3/TRBV12-4,TRBJ1-2,-,TGTGCCAGCAGTACAGACAGCTCTGGTCGAGGCTACACCTTC,CASSTDSSGRGYTF
few,TRBV7-9,TRBJ1-5,TRBD1,TGTGCCAGCAGCGGGGACAGTCAGCCCCAGCATTTT,CASSGDSQPQHF
-,TRBV20-1,TRBJ2-3,-,TGCAGTGCTCTTCACCTTGGAGATACGCAGTATTTT,CSALHLGDTQYF
-,TRBV7-2,TRBJ1-3,TRBD1,TGTGCCAGCAGCGAACAGGGGACTGGAAACACCATATATTTT,CASSEQGTGNTIYF
many,TRBV7-2,TRBJ2-3,TRBD1,TGTGCCAGCAGCTTACAGGGGACAGGGGGCACAGATACGCAGTATTTT,CASSLQGTGGTDTQYF
few,TRBV2,TRBJ2-2,-,TGTGCCAGCAGGCCAGGGACGGTACGCACCGGGGAGCTGTTTTTT,CASRPGTVRTGELFF
-,TRBV4-3,TRBJ1-4,-,TGCGCCAGCAGCCAAGACGCAAGACGTGCAACTAATGAAAAACTGTTTTTT,CASSQDARRATNEKLFF
-,TRBV12-3/TRBV12-4,TRBJ2-5,TRBD1,TGTGCCAGCAGTTTCCCAGGGGGTCACGAGACCCAGTACTTC,CASSFPGGHETQYF
few,TRBV12-3/TRBV12-4,TRBJ1-1,-,TGTGCCAGCAGTACAGCGAACACTGAAGCTTTCTTT,CASSTANTEAFF
-,TRBV7-2,TRBJ1-6,-,TGTGCCAGCAGCTTGAACACAGGCTGGCTTAATTCACCCCTCCACTTT,CASSLNTGWLNSPLHF
-,TRBV6-2/TRBV6-3,TRBJ1-2,-,TGTGCCAGCAGTTACATAAGGGATGGCTACACCTTC,CASSYIRDGYTF
few,TRBV6-5,TRBJ1-2,-,TGTGCCAGCAGTTACTCGGGCCGGCGATCGGGGGGCTACACCTTC,CASSYSGRRSGGYTF
once,TRBV4-1,TRBJ2-5,-,TGCGCCAGCAGCCCCTGGGGGGGGGCGGGAGAGACCCAGTACTTC,CASSPWGGAGETQYF
few,TRBV18,TRBJ1-1,TRBD1,TGTGCCAGCTCACCGCGGACAGGGACCCCTGAAGCTTTCTTT,CASSPRTGTPEAFF
-,TRBV4-1,TRBJ1-6,TRBD1,TGCGCCAGCAGCCCCGACGGGACAGCTAGTAGGTCCCTCCACTTT,CASSPDGTASRSLHF
-,TRBV29-1,TRBJ2-3,TRBD2,TGCAGCGTTGACCTAGCGGGTGGTGGAGATACGCAGTATTTT,CSVDLAGGGDTQYF
-,TRBV2,TRBJ2-1,-,TGTGCCAGCAAACAGGTGGCCCGCTCCTACAATGAGCAGTTCTTC,CASKQVARSYNEQFF
few,TRBV7-2,TRBJ2-6,TRBD2,TGTGCCAGCAGGACTAGCGGGGGCCCGCTCTCTGGGGCCAACGTCCTGACTTTC,CASRTSGGPLSGANVLTF
few,TRBV29-1,TRBJ2-1,-,TGCAGCGTTGAGGAGGGTCACGAGCAGTTCTTC,CSVEEGHEQFF
few,TRBV7-3,TRBJ2-1,-,TGTGCCAGCAGCCCAGGGGCGGGGGAAGGGGACAATGAGCAGTTCTTC,CASSPGAGEGDNEQFF
few,TRBV7-9,TRBJ2-1,-,TGTGCCAGCAGCTTAGCCATCGACAGCGGGTCCTACAATGAGCAGTTCTTC,CASSLAIDSGSYNEQFF
few,TRBV7-2,TRBJ2-1,TRBD2,TGTGCCAGCAGCTCGACCCCGGGGGGGGGCTCCAATGAGCAGTTCTTC,CASSSTPGGGSNEQFF
few,TRBV5-1,TRBJ2-3,-,TGCGCCAGCAGCTTGGCCGCGGGGCCCCTAGATACGCAGTATTTT,CASSLAAGPLDTQYF
-,TRBV6-5,TRBJ1-5,TRBD1,TGTGCCAGCAGTTACTCGGGGACAGTCAATCAGCCCCAGCATTTT,CASSYSGTVNQPQHF
few,TRBV25-1,TRBJ1-1,-,TGTGCCGGCCGGGGGGACACTGAAGCTTTCTTT,CAGRGDTEAFF
-,TRBV28,TRBJ2-4,TRBD1,TGTGCCAGCAGTTCCCCGGGACAGGGGGCCAAAAACATTCAGTACTTC,CASSSPGQGAKNIQYF
-,TRBV10-2,TRBJ2-4,TRBD1,TGCGCCAGCGGCCAAGGGGACAGCCTTTCCAAAAACATTCAGTACTTC,CASGQGDSLSKNIQYF
many,TRBV4-2,TRBJ2-5,TRBD2,TGTGCCAGCAGCCAAGGGATTAGCGGGGGCCCCCGAGGAGAGACCCAGTACTTC,CASSQGISGGPRGETQYF
-,TRBV12-3/TRBV12-4,TRBJ1-5,-,TGTGCCAGCAGTTTACAGGCGGGTGGCAATCAGCCCCAGCATTTT,CASSLQAGGNQPQHF
-,TRBV5-5,TRBJ1-1,-,TGTGCCAGCAGCTTTATGGCTTTGTACACTGAAGCTTTCTTT,CASSFMALYTEAFF
-,TRBV24-1,TRBJ1-1,-,TGTGCCACCAGTGATCGACCACAGGCGAACCGCACCGCTTTCTTT,CATSDRPQANRTAFF
-,TRBV5-5,TRBJ2-7,-,TGTGCCAGCAGCTTGGTAAGCCAGGGATATTACGAGCAGTACTTC,CASSLVSQGYYEQYF
few,TRBV5-6,TRBJ2-3,TRBD1,TGTGCCAGCAGCTACCAGGGGGCTTCAGATACGCAGTATTTT,CASSYQGASDTQYF
-,TRBV9,TRBJ2-3,-,TGTGCCAGCAGCTTGGGTGCGGGTGATACGCAGTATTTT,CASSLGAGDTQYF
many,TRBV28,TRBJ1-1,-,TGTGCCAGCAGGGAGGGTACTGAAGCTTTCTTT,CASREGTEAFF
-,TRBV6-2/TRBV6-3,TRBJ2-6,-,TGTGCCAGCAGTTCTCTTGGATCTTTGGGGGCCAACGTCCTGACTTTC,CASSSLGSLGANVLTF
-,TRBV4-3,TRBJ2-3,-,TGCGCCAGCAGCCAAGATGCCCGCGCCCTATCCGGGGCGGATACGCAGTATTTT,CASSQDARALSGADTQYF
-,TRBV7-8,TRBJ2-6,-,TGTGCCGGGGGAGGCCCCTCCGGCTTCTCTGGGGCCAACGTCCTGACTTTC,CAGGGPSGFSGANVLTF
many,TRBV3-1,TRBJ2-1,TRBD2,TGTGCCAGCAGCCAAGGCCCAACTAGCGCCTACAATGAGCAGTTCTTC,CASSQGPTSAYNEQFF
many,TRBV29-1,TRBJ1-5,-,TGCAGCGTTGGGGCGGAGAATCAGCCCCAGCATTTT,CSVGAENQPQHF
-,TRBV5-5,TRBJ1-2,-,TGTGCCAGCAGCTTGTCCGGCGGCTACACCTTC,CASSLSGGYTF
-,TRBV11-2,TRBJ2-2,-,TGTGCCAGCAGCTTAGTGGTCACCGGGGAGCTGTTTTTT,CASSLVVTGELFF
-,TRBV6-6,TRBJ2-3,-,TGTGCCAGCAGGACCCTAAAATCGACGTGCACAGATACGCAGTATTTT,CASRTLKSTCTDTQYF
-,TRBV5-1,TRBJ1-2,TRBD1,TGCGCCAGCAGCTCGACAGGGGAGGCCTATGGCTACACCTTC,CASSSTGEAYGYTF
many,TRBV4-3,TRBJ2-5,TRBD1,TGCGCCAGCAGCCAAGGACAGGGGTACCAAGAGACCCAGTACTTC,CASSQGQGYQETQYF
many,TRBV15,TRBJ1-1,-,TGTGCCACCAGCAGAGATCAACAACGGGCTTTCTTT,CATSRDQQRAFF
-,TRBV4-2,TRBJ1-1,-,TGTGCCAGCAGCCAAGATATCAGGGGCCCTGAAGCTTTCTTT,CASSQDIRGPEAFF
few,TRBV18,TRBJ2-7,-,TGTGCCAGCTCACTAGCGGCTCCCGAGCAGTACTTC,CASSLAAPEQYF
-,TRBV9,TRBJ2-7,TRBD1,TGTGCCAGCAGCGATGGGACAGGGGCCAACGAGCAGTACTTC,CASSDGTGANEQYF